The 3 T cell receptor beta chains below all came from one sample that was sequenced in a study of blood T cell repertoires in COVID-19. Sequencing used immunoSEQ multiplex PCR; TCRdb keeps in-frame clones, though not all of them. The sample shows roughly 230,000 clones, more than 75% of them seen only once. The sequencing sample was made of peripheral blood. The receptors originated from a man in his forties with acute or convalescent COVID-19.

CDR3 sequence (DNA): TGTGCCAGCAGGCCCGGGACCATAGCGGGCACAGATACGCAGTATTTT. This codes for CASRPGTIAGTDTQYF. The chain has TRBV2 and TRBJ2-3; TRBD2 is a possible D gene (6 bases). Trimming stripped 6 bases from V and 1 base from J, with 17 bases between. CDR3 length equals 16 residues. The germline CDR1 and CDR2 sequences are SNHLY and FYNNEI.

The rearrangement links TRBV3-1 (or the pseudogene TRBV3-2) to TRBJ1-3; tentatively, D is TRBD1 (5 bases). CDR1 and CDR2 (germline): LGHDT, YNNKEL (reference sequence). This CDR3 spans 17 amino acids. V lost 4 bases to trimming and J lost 0 bases, with 16 bases between them. The CDR3 loop is CASSRVNRQNSGNTIYF. CDR3 sequence (DNA): TGTGCCAGCAGCCGGGTAAATCGACAGAACTCTGGAAACACCATATATTTT.

The chain is built from TRBV12-5 and TRBJ1-2; D might be TRBD1 (6 bases). V was pared by 1 base and J by 5 bases, with 26 bases between. Germline V gene data show CDR1 as LGHNT and CDR2 as FRNRAP. The CDR3 has 19 residues. CDR3 DNA sequence: TGTGCTAGTGGTTTGGAAATGACAGGAGAATACCGGCCAGTTTATGGCTACACCTTC. Amino acids: CASGLEMTGEYRPVYGYTF.